This T cell receptor (beta chain) was sequenced in a study of T cells in Graves' hyperthyroidism and ophthalmopathy. Graves' hyperthyroidism qualified as stable when ophthalmopathy did not progress within 18 months. In patients aged 18 to 65, hyperthyroidism was newly diagnosed, with duration under 2 months. Amplification of TCR beta CDR3 regions used RNA as the template. The study used the HTBI primer set for a first-round RT-PCR of the TCR CDR3. TCRdb re-analysed the multiplex PCR reads in MiXCR, keeping a single row per CDR3 protein. The table includes around 540,000 distinct CDR3 sequences, 40% to 55% detected once. Germline CDR1 is DFQATT and CDR2 is SNEGSKA (reference sequence). The CDR3 has 18 amino acids. The germline V and J ends were trimmed by 1 base and 0 bases, with 19 bases remaining between them.

The sequence derives from a woman aged 18-30 years with Graves' hyperthyroidism. This chain uses TRBV20-1 with TRBJ1-5; D is ambiguous. The sequencing sample was made of peripheral blood or thyroid tissue (not recorded which). CDR3 amino acids: CSARARMFYKDSNQPQHF. CDR3 nucleotides: TGCAGTGCTAGAGCTCGGATGTTCTATAAGGATAGCAATCAGCCCCAGCATTTT.